The subject of this entry is one T cell receptor beta chain. Antigen: not known. The protocol was immunoSEQ multiplex PCR, while the TCRdb copy is restricted to in-frame clones and leaves out a portion. The repertoire includes about 68,000 clones, under 90% of them detected once, and around 0.68% sits in the top ten. The ends were cut back, 5 bases at V and 1 base at J, with 11 bases in the middle. Germline V gene data show CDR1 as SEHNR and CDR2 as FQNEAQ (reference sequence). The CDR3 is 14 residues long. These data come from a study of OX40 agonist ivuxolimab in advanced cancers. Overall study findings and caveats: Mean expanded clone counts were higher in CD8+ than CD4+ T cells.

The sequence was collected from an adult with an advanced solid tumor such as melanoma, head and neck, liver or kidney cancer. This sequence joins TRBV7-9 and TRBJ1-1; tentatively, D is TRBD1 (6 bases). The material was CD4+ or CD8+ T cells sorted from blood, obtained in a trial of the OX40 agonist ivuxolimab. CDR3 in amino acids: CASSIYRENTEAFF. The CDR3, as DNA: TGTGCCAGCAGCATATACAGGGAGAACACTGAAGCTTTCTTT. The entire variable domain, with the rest obtained from reference TRBV7-9 and TRBJ1-1, is as follows: DTGVSQNPRHKITKRGQNVTFRCDPISEHNRLYWYRQTLGQGPEFLTYFQNEAQLEKSRLLSDRFSAERPKGSFSTLEIQRTEQGDSAMYLCASSIYRENTEAFFGQGTRLTVV.